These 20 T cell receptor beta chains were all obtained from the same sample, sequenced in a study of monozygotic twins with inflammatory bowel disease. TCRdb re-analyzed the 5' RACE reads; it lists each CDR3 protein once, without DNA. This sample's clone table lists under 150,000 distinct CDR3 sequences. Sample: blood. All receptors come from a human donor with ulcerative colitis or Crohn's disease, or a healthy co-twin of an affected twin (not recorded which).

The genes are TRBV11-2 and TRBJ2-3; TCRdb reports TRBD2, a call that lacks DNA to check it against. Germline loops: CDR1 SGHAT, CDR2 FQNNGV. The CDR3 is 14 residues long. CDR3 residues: CASSLVRATDTQYF.

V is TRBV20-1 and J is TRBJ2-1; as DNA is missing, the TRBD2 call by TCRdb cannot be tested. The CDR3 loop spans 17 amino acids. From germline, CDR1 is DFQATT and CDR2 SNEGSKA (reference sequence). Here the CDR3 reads CSASPTSGGLSYNEQFF.

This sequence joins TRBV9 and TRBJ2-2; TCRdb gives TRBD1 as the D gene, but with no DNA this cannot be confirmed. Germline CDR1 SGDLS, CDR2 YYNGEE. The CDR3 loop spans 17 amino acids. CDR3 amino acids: CASARQGGASNTGELFF.

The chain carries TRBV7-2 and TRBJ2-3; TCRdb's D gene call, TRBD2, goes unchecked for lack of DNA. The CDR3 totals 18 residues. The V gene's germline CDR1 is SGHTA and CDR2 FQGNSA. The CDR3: CASSQASLAGGSTDTQYF. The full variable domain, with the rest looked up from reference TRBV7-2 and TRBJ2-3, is GAGVSQSPSNKVTEKGKDVELRCDPISGHTALYWYRQSLGQGLEFLIYFQGNSAPDKSGLPSDRFSAERTGGSVSTLTIQRTQQEDSAVYLCASSQASLAGGSTDTQYFGPGTRLTVL.

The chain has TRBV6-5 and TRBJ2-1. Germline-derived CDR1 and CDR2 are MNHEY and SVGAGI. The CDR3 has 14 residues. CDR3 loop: CASSYKSSYNEQFF.

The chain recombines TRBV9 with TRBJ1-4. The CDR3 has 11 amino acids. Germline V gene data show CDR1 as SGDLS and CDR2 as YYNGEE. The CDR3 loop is CASGINEKLFF.

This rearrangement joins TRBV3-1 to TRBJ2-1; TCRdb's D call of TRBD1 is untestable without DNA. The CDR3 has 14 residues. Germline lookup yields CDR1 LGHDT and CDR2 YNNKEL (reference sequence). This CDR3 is CASSPRQGSGEQFF.

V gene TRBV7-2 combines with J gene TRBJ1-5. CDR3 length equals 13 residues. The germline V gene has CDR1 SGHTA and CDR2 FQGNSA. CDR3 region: CASSLVSGQPQHF.

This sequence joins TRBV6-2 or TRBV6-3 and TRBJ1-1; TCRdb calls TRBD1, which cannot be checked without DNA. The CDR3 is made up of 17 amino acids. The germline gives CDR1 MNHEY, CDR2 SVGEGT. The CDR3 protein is CASSSLNPGTGNTEAFF.

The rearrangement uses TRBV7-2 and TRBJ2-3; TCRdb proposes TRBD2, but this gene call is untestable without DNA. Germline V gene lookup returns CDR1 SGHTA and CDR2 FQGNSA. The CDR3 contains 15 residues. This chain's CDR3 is CASSLVIAATDTQYF.

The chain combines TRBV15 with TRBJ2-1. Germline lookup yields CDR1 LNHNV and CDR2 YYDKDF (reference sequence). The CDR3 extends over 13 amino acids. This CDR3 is CATSREIRGEQFF.

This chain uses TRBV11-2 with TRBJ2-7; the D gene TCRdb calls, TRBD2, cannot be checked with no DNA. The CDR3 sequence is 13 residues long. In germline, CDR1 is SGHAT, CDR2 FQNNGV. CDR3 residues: CASRYLRSGEQYF.

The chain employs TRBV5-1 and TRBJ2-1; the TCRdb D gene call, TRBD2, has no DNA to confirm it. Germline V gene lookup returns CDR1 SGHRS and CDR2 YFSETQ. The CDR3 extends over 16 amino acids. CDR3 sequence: CASSPARGESYNEQFF.

This CDR3 reads CAISNLGEAFF. V and J are TRBV10-3 and TRBJ1-1. The CDR3 extends over 11 amino acids. Germline CDR1 reads ENHRY; CDR2 reads SYGVKD.

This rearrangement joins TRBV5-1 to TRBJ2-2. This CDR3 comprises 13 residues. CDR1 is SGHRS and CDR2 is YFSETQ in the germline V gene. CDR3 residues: CASRAADTGELFF.

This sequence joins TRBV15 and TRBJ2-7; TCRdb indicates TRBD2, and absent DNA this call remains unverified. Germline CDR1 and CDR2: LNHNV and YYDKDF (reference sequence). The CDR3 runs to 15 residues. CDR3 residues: CATSSQSGPGYEQYF.

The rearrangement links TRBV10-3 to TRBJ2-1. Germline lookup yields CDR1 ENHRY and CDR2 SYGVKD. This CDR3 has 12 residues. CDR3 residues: CATKENYNEQFF.

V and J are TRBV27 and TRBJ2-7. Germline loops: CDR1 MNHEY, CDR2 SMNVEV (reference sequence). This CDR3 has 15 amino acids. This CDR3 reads CASSLFGGSSYEQYF.

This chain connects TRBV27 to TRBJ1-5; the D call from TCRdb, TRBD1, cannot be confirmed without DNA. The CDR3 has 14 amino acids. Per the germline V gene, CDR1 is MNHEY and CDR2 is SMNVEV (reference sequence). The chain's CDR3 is CASSFGTGIQPQHF.

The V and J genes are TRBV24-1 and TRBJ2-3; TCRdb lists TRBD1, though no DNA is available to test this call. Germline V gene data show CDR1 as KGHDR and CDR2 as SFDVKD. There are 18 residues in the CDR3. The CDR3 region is CATSDLFSAGVTSDTQYF.